A single sample gave rise to the 27 T cell receptor beta chains below, sequenced in a study of blood T cell repertoires in COVID-19. Profiling relied on immunoSEQ multiplex PCR, and the TCRdb table lists in-frame clones only, not all of them. The sample lists approximately 210,000 clones, 70% to 85% occurring once. Sequencing input: PBMCs or T cells enriched from blood (not recorded which). Receptor source: a man aged 35 to 55 who had recovered from COVID-19.

This clone was counted a single time. This sequence joins TRBV11-2 and TRBJ2-5; 11 bases line up with TRBD2. Germline V gene sequence: CDR1 SGHAT, CDR2 FQNNGV. The ends lost 3 bases at V and 4 bases at J; junction bases unmatched: 1. This CDR3 is 14 amino acids long. CDR3 loop: CASSLLAGGETQYF. DNA for the CDR3: TGTGCCAGCAGCTTGCTAGCGGGAGGAGAGACCCAGTACTTC.

This clone has just one count. V is TRBV5-1 and J is TRBJ2-7, with D possibly TRBD2 on 7 matching bases. Germline V CDR1 and CDR2: SGHRS, YFSETQ. Between the trimmed V and J ends, which lost 7 bases and 6 bases, there was a span of 23 bases. The CDR3 sequence is 15 residues long. In DNA, the CDR3 is TGCGCCAGCGGGGTTGGGGGGGCGGCACCTGGCGAGCAGTACTTC. This sequence encodes CASGVGGAAPGEQYF. Variable domain in full (rest from reference TRBV5-1 and TRBJ2-7): KAGVTQTPRYLIKTRGQQVTLSCSPISGHRSVSWYQQTPGQGLQFLFEYFSETQRNKGNFPGRFSGRQFSNSRSEMNVSTLELGDSALYLCASGVGGAAPGEQYFGPGTRLTVT.

The chain combines TRBV18 with TRBJ2-7; TRBD2 might be the D (5 bases). This CDR3 has 14 amino acids. V lost 3 bases, J lost 2 bases, and 11 bases lay in between. The germline CDR1 and CDR2 sequences are KGHSH and LQKENI. The chain's CDR3 is CASSPAGLAYEQYF. The CDR3 DNA reads as TGTGCCAGCTCACCGGCGGGCCTCGCCTACGAGCAGTACTTC.

The chain couples TRBV5-5 to TRBJ2-7; 7 bases align to TRBD2. The CDR3 is 11 amino acids. Unmatched junction bases numbered 5, after V lost 7 bases and J lost 7 bases. Per the germline V gene, CDR1 is SGHKS and CDR2 is YYEKEE (reference sequence). The CDR3 DNA follows: TGTGCCAGCGGGAGGGGCGGGGAGCAGTACTTC. Translated: CASGRGGEQYF.

The rearrangement joins TRBV6-1 to TRBJ2-4, with a tentative D call TRBD1 (6 bases). Per the germline V gene, CDR1 is MNHNS and CDR2 is SASEGT. The CDR3 is made up of 18 amino acids. Trimming shortened V by 1 base and J by 0 bases, and 16 bases separated the two germline ends. CDR3 nucleotides: TGTGCCAGCAGTGAAGAGCAGGACAGCCCTCTAGCCAAAAACATTCAGTACTTC. Amino acids: CASSEEQDSPLAKNIQYF.

This chain joins TRBV7-2 and TRBJ2-1; the match to TRBD2 covers 11 bases. Trimming removed 5 bases from V and 7 bases from J; junction bases left unmatched: 10. Germline values: CDR1 SGHTA, CDR2 FQGNSA. The CDR3 consists of 16 residues. The CDR3: CASSASSGGAWNEQFF. CDR3 in DNA: TGTGCCAGCAGCGCTAGTAGCGGGGGGGCCTGGAATGAGCAGTTCTTC.

The chain joins TRBV12-3 or TRBV12-4 to TRBJ1-2; TRBD1 might be the D (6 bases). V was cut by 6 bases and J by 8 bases, with 16 bases left in between. The length of the CDR3 is 13 residues. The DNA for the CDR3 is TGTGCCAGCAGGGAACAGGGAAGGTTCGGCTACACCTTC. It translates to CASREQGRFGYTF.

This chain uses TRBV5-5 with TRBJ1-1; perhaps TRBD1 as D (6 bases). CDR3 length: 16 amino acids. Deletions cut 4 bases from V and 0 bases from J, with 16 bases between. Germline values: CDR1 SGHKS, CDR2 YYEKEE (reference sequence). The CDR3 DNA follows: TGTGCCAGCAGCCTGACAGGAGCGATAATGAACACTGAAGCTTTCTTT. It encodes CASSLTGAIMNTEAFF.

This clone is a singleton in its sample. V is TRBV11-3 and J is TRBJ2-2; possibly TRBD2 for D (5 bases). V gave up 5 bases and J gave up 3 bases, with 22 bases separating them. The V gene's germline CDR1 is SGHNT and CDR2 YENEEA. The CDR3 is 18 residues long. CDR3 region: CASSLGVALTGDTGELFF. CDR3 nucleotide sequence: TGTGCCAGCAGCCTTGGTGTGGCCCTCACCGGGGACACCGGGGAGCTGTTTTTT.

This chain links TRBV5-1 with TRBJ2-7, with D possibly matching TRBD2 (5 bases). CDR3 length: 15 residues. The germline V gene has CDR1 SGHRS and CDR2 YFSETQ. Trimming cost V 4 bases and J 1 base, with 15 bases left between them. The CDR3 protein is CASSLPTGRSYEQYF. As DNA, the CDR3 is TGCGCCAGCAGCCTCCCCACGGGAAGGTCCTACGAGCAGTACTTC.

The chain has TRBV11-3 and TRBJ2-1, with D perhaps TRBD2 (5 bases). The CDR3 contains 19 residues. Germline values: CDR1 SGHNT, CDR2 YENEEA. Trimming left V 5 bases short and J 4 bases short, with 27 bases between. Here the CDR3 reads CASSPVPRENPRVYNEQFF. The CDR3 DNA sequence: TGTGCCAGCAGCCCGGTTCCGAGGGAGAACCCGAGGGTTTACAATGAGCAGTTCTTC.

The V gene is TRBV6-5, the J gene TRBJ2-2; TRBD1 matches at 10 bases. V was clipped by 8 bases and J by 6 bases; unmatched bases: 6. Germline CDR1 MNHEY, CDR2 SVGAGI. This CDR3 has 14 amino acids. CDR3 protein: CASAGTGVAGELFF. The CDR3, as DNA: TGTGCCAGCGCCGGGACAGGGGTTGCCGGGGAGCTGTTTTTT.

This chain links TRBV18 with TRBJ1-5; no clear D gene. Germline V gene sequence: CDR1 KGHSH, CDR2 LQKENI. Trimming stripped 2 bases from V and 7 bases from J, with 9 bases between. The CDR3 extends over 13 amino acids. CDR3 region: CASSPGEEQPQHF. DNA of the CDR3: TGTGCCAGCTCACCAGGGGAGGAACAGCCCCAGCATTTT.

The CDR3 is CASSLALAREGYTF. CDR3 nucleotide sequence: TGCGCCAGCAGCTTGGCCTTGGCTAGAGAGGGCTACACCTTC. V and J are TRBV5-1 and TRBJ1-2; D remains ambiguous. The CDR3 has 14 residues. The V end lost 0 bases, the J end lost 8 bases, and 14 bases lay between the germline ends. CDR1 and CDR2 from the germline V gene are SGHRS and YFSETQ.

The chain couples TRBV30 to TRBJ1-4; D uncertain. Germline CDR1 reads GTSNPN; CDR2 reads SVGIG (reference sequence). The CDR3 extends over 14 amino acids. Trimming shortened V by 4 bases and J by 3 bases, and 12 bases separated the two germline ends. The CDR3 loop reads CAWTGMYSNEKLFF. CDR3 coding DNA: TGTGCCTGGACGGGGATGTATTCTAATGAAAAACTGTTTTTT.

The chain combines TRBV3-1 (or the pseudogene TRBV3-2) with TRBJ2-1; perhaps TRBD2 as D (6 bases). The V end lost 5 bases, the J end lost 6 bases, and 14 bases lay between the germline ends. CDR1 and CDR2 from the germline V gene are LGHDT and YNNKEL (reference sequence). CDR3 length: 14 amino acids. The CDR3: CASSGTFPPNEQFF. Written as DNA, the CDR3 is TGTGCCAGCAGCGGGACTTTCCCTCCCAATGAGCAGTTCTTC.

CDR3: CSVGGGLSREQYF. In nucleotides, the CDR3 is TGCAGCGTTGGGGGGGGACTCTCGCGCGAGCAGTACTTC. V and J are TRBV29-1 and TRBJ2-7, with 7 bases identical to TRBD2. The CDR3 runs to 13 residues. CDR1 and CDR2 from the germline V gene are SQVTM and ANQGSEA. V trimming: 4 bases; J trimming: 6 bases; junction bases outside the gene matches: 9.

The count of this clone is one. The chain employs TRBV6-6 and TRBJ1-5; no definite D call. Germline CDR1 MNHNY, CDR2 SVGAGI (reference sequence). V lost 5 bases and J 0 bases, leaving 8 bases between the germline ends. The CDR3 is made up of 14 amino acids. The CDR3 loop reads CASSISGSNQPQHF. CDR3 DNA: TGTGCCAGCAGTATCTCGGGTAGCAATCAGCCCCAGCATTTT.

The chain links TRBV2 to TRBJ1-1; D is unresolved. V was clipped by 8 bases and J by 6 bases, with 16 bases between them. Germline CDR1 is SNHLY and CDR2 is FYNNEI. CDR3 length: 13 residues. The CDR3 nucleotides read TGTGCCAGCCGCCCCCAGGAAGGCCCTGAAGCTTTCTTT. It translates to CASRPQEGPEAFF.

Details on this clone: One end of the junction does not line up with germline, which may come from a read error. This chain links TRBV27 with TRBJ1-5, with no clear D. Germline V CDR1 and CDR2: MNHEY, SMNVEV (reference sequence). This CDR3 has 13 amino acids. The CDR3 nucleotides are TGTGCCAGCAGTTTATCGGCCAATCAACCCCAGCATTTT. Its protein is CASSLSANQPQHF.

The rearrangement links TRBV10-3 to TRBJ2-2, with TRBD2 matching 10 bases. V lost 6 bases to trimming and J lost 4 bases; unmatched junction nucleotides: 8. The CDR3 is 16 amino acids. Germline loops: CDR1 ENHRY, CDR2 SYGVKD. CDR3 amino acids: CAIRAGSGGSTGELFF. CDR3 in DNA: TGTGCCATCAGGGCAGGTAGCGGGGGGTCCACCGGGGAGCTGTTTTTT.

V gene TRBV3-1 (or the pseudogene TRBV3-2) combines with J gene TRBJ1-6; 7 bases fit TRBD1. The trim removed 0 bases at V and 6 bases at J, leaving 2 bases unmatched. The CDR3 is 15 residues long. The germline CDR1 and CDR2 sequences are LGHDT and YNNKEL (reference sequence). The CDR3 sequence is CASSQDGDSNSPLHF. The CDR3 bases are TGTGCCAGCAGCCAAGATGGGGACAGTAATTCACCCCTCCACTTT.

As DNA, the CDR3 is TGTGCCAGCAGCCAAGATATCAACACGTACTACGAGCAGTACTTC. Encoded protein: CASSQDINTYYEQYF. The chain combines TRBV4-2 with TRBJ2-7; D not certain. The CDR3 is made up of 15 amino acids. Germline V gene data show CDR1 as LGHNA and CDR2 as YNFKEQ. Trimming took 0 bases from V and 3 from J, leaving 12 bases between them.

The chain couples TRBV10-3 to TRBJ2-2; D is possibly TRBD1 (5 bases). The V gene lost 9 bases and the J gene lost 3 bases, with 14 bases spanning the gap. CDR3 length: 14 residues. Germline V gene lookup returns CDR1 ENHRY and CDR2 SYGVKD. Here the CDR3 DNA reads TGTGCCATTAAAATAGGGGAAGACACCGGGGAGCTGTTTTTT. Amino acids: CAIKIGEDTGELFF.

This chain joins TRBV5-6 and TRBJ2-5, with D tentatively TRBD2 (5 bases). V lost 4 bases to trimming and J lost 3 bases, with 13 bases between them. This CDR3 contains 14 residues. Looked up from germline, CDR1 is SGHDT and CDR2 is YYEEEE. The CDR3 region has the DNA TGTGCCAGCAGCGAGTTTTCGGAGGAAGAGACCCAGTACTTC. Translated, it gives CASSEFSEEETQYF.

The gene calls are TRBV7-8 and TRBJ1-5; tentatively, D is TRBD1 (5 bases). The germline CDR1 and CDR2 sequences are SGHVS and FQNEAQ. V was trimmed by 2 bases and J by 7 bases, leaving 18 bases between them. The CDR3 totals 16 residues. This CDR3 reads CASSLWGGRGEQPQHF. The CDR3 region has the DNA TGTGCCAGCAGCTTATGGGGGGGGAGGGGTGAACAGCCCCAGCATTTT.

The rearrangement uses TRBV2 and TRBJ2-1, with D hard to call. The CDR3 spans 11 residues. The germline V gene encodes CDR1 SNHLY and CDR2 FYNNEI. V was shortened by 6 bases and J by 9 bases, with 9 bases between the two germline ends. This CDR3 is CASRASSEQFF. CDR3 DNA: TGTGCCAGCAGGGCAAGTTCTGAGCAGTTCTTC.